Each of the 9 T cell receptor beta chains below was sequenced from the same sample in a study of shared clonotypes between healthy human individuals. Naive CD8 cells were CD45RO-negative, positively selected for CCR7, excluding terminally differentiated effector memory CD45RA+ cells. Clones were sequenced by immunoSEQ multiplex PCR, and TCRdb holds only the in-frame ones, with some missing. The sample carries about 2.2 million clones, roughly 95% recorded once. Sequencing was done on a sample of naive CD8+ T cells from PBMCs. The receptors shown here come from a man younger than 35 in good health. Some clones in this sample may be carry-over from other donors' samples.

J is TRBJ1-5 and V is TRBV25-1; D is unresolved. Trimming removed 4 bases at V and 6 bases at J, with 10 bases between. Germline loops: CDR1 MGHDK, CDR2 SYGVNS. The CDR3 length is 13 residues. CDR3 sequence reads: CASSGSLGQPQHF. CDR3 in DNA: TGTGCCAGCAGTGGTTCCCTAGGTCAGCCCCAGCATTTT. Filled out from reference TRBV25-1 and TRBJ1-5, the complete variable domain reads EADIYQTPRYLVIGTGKKITLECSQTMGHDKMYWYQQDPGMELHLIHYSYGVNSTEKGDLSSESTVSRIRTEHFPLTLESARPSHTSQYLCASSGSLGQPQHFGDGTRLSIL.

The chain is built from TRBV6-4 and TRBJ1-2, with D possibly TRBD1 on 6 matching bases. V lost 5 bases and J lost 3, with 10 bases in between. CDR3 length equals 13 residues. CDR1 is MRHNA and CDR2 is SNTAGT in the germline V gene. For the CDR3, the DNA is TGTGCCAGCAGTCCCAACAGGGACTATGGCTACACCTTC. Encoded protein: CASSPNRDYGYTF.

V usage is TRBV27 and J usage is TRBJ2-7, with 8 positions matching TRBD1. The CDR3 sequence is 15 residues long. Trimming took 6 bases from V and 0 from J; bases not matched to a gene: 7. Per the germline V gene, CDR1 is MNHEY and CDR2 is SMNVEV (reference sequence). CDR3 DNA: TGTGCCAGCAGCGGAATGGGGACAGGCTCCTACGAGCAGTACTTC. Residues: CASSGMGTGSYEQYF.

This clone showed up just once. The CDR3 loop reads CARAEGVFQFF. CDR3 nucleotide sequence: TGTGCCCGGGCGGAGGGGGTTTTTCAGTTCTTC. The chain combines TRBV30 with TRBJ2-1; D may correspond to TRBD1 or TRBD2 (6 bases each). The CDR3 totals 11 residues. The V gene's germline CDR1 is GTSNPN and CDR2 SVGIG (reference sequence). V was shortened by 8 bases and J by 13 bases, with 18 bases between the two germline ends.

This rearrangement joins TRBV7-8 to TRBJ1-2, with D possibly TRBD1 on 5 matching bases. The CDR3 totals 14 residues. V lost 4 bases to trimming and J lost 2 bases, with 11 bases between them. Looked up from germline, CDR1 is SGHVS and CDR2 is FQNEAQ. The CDR3: CASSSRQINYGYTF. CDR3 in DNA: TGTGCCAGCAGCTCCCGACAGATCAACTATGGCTACACCTTC. Full variable domain (missing parts from reference TRBV7-8 and TRBJ1-2): GAGVSQSPRYKVAKRGQDVALRCDPISGHVSLFWYQQALGQGPEFLTYFQNEAQLDKSGLPSDRFFAERPEGSVSTLKIQRTQQEDSAVYLCASSSRQINYGYTFGSGTRLTVV.

This sequence joins TRBV5-5 and TRBJ1-2, with 10 bases that match TRBD1. This CDR3 is 15 amino acids long. V trimming: 2 bases; J trimming: 4 bases; junction bases outside the gene matches: 5. Germline V gene sequence: CDR1 SGHKS, CDR2 YYEKEE (reference sequence). The CDR3 DNA follows: TGTGCCAGCAGCTTCGGGACAGGGGATAGCTATGGCTACACCTTC. It translates to CASSFGTGDSYGYTF.

This chain joins TRBV27 and TRBJ2-7, with D unresolved. CDR3 length: 14 residues. The V end was cut by 0 bases, the J end by 3 bases, with 9 bases between. Germline values: CDR1 MNHEY, CDR2 SMNVEV (reference sequence). CDR3 in DNA: TGTGCCAGCAGTTTATCTATAGGTATCTACGAGCAGTACTTC. Translation: CASSLSIGIYEQYF.

The rearrangement uses TRBV19 and TRBJ1-1; a weak D match, TRBD1 (5 bases). Trimming took off 6 bases at V and 8 bases at J, with 13 bases between the two ends. The CDR3 is 12 amino acids. Per the germline V gene, CDR1 is LNHDA and CDR2 is SQIVND (reference sequence). In DNA, the CDR3 is TGTGCCAGTAGGTTTGGGGCCCGGGAAGCTTTCTTT. Residues: CASRFGAREAFF.

CDR3 amino acids: CASSDQANLYGYTF. CDR3 DNA sequence: TGTGCCAGCAGTGATCAGGCAAATCTCTATGGCTACACCTTC. This chain connects TRBV6-1 to TRBJ1-2; D is unclear. This CDR3 contains 14 residues. The germline V gene has CDR1 MNHNS and CDR2 SASEGT. V dropped 3 bases and J dropped 4 bases, with 12 bases sitting between them.